This TCR beta chain was documented in a study of shared clonotypes between healthy human individuals. Study information: The study used three CD4 naive, three CD4 memory, two CD8 naive and one CD8 memory plate per donor.

Whole-study findings and limits: Clonotype sharing among donors likely depends on sequencing depth. The rarefaction results pointed to incomplete sorted-subset sequencing despite large depth.

This clone came up once. Its cognate antigen is unknown. It was 200 to 250 ng DNA, approximately 30,000 T cell genomes, that sorted-subset replicate PCRs used. Only in-frame clones appear in the TCRdb table, and some are missing; sequencing was by immunoSEQ multiplex PCR. This table has 1.5 million to 2.5 million clones, about 95% appearing once. Trimming cost V 6 bases and J 6 bases, with 21 bases left between them. Germline lookup yields CDR1 SNHLY and CDR2 FYNNEI. CDR3 length: 17 residues. Naive CD8 cells were CD45RO-negative, positively selected for CCR7, excluding terminally differentiated effector memory CD45RA+ cells.

This TCR derives from a man aged 18 to 30 in good health. The sample consisted of naive CD8+ T cells sorted from blood. The chain couples TRBV2 to TRBJ2-6, with a weak D call TRBD1 (6 bases). Here the CDR3 reads CASSSRTAAWEANVLTF. Here the CDR3 DNA reads TGTGCCAGCAGCTCCCGGACAGCGGCTTGGGAGGCCAACGTCCTGACTTTC.